Shown below are 18 T cell receptor beta chains from a single sample sequenced in a study of radiotherapy plus CTLA-4 blockade in lung cancer. This table comes from immunoSEQ multiplex PCR, and its TCRdb copy is limited to in-frame clones, with some not included. The sample includes 75,000 to 100,000 clones, just over 85% of them seen just once. The material was peripheral blood, obtained from a patient treated with radiotherapy plus ipilimumab. The receptors here all came from a human donor with non-small cell lung cancer that progressed on radiotherapy plus ipilimumab.

This clone was observed a few times. The gene calls are TRBV14 and TRBJ2-1; 9 bases map to TRBD1. The germline CDR1 and CDR2 sequences are SGHDN and FVKESK. The CDR3 has 16 amino acids. The ends lost 2 bases at V and 7 bases at J; junction bases unmatched: 9. The CDR3 region is CASSQPGQGKKNEQFF. For the CDR3, the DNA is TGTGCCAGCAGCCAACCGGGACAGGGCAAGAAGAATGAGCAGTTCTTC.

The rearrangement joins TRBV2 to TRBJ2-7; D is uncertain. CDR1 is SNHLY and CDR2 is FYNNEI in the germline V gene. V shed 6 bases and J shed 3 bases, with 9 bases lying between them. The CDR3 covers 12 residues. The CDR3, as DNA: TGTGCCAGCAGCCTCGACCTCTACGAGCAGTACTTC. It is translated as CASSLDLYEQYF.

The chain's CDR3 is CASSPSQGAYKNIQYF. CDR3 nucleotide sequence: TGCGCCAGCAGCCCCTCACAGGGGGCATACAAAAACATTCAGTACTTC. This chain links TRBV5-1 with TRBJ2-4; TRBD1 agrees at 9 bases. The CDR3 spans 16 residues. Trimming removed 4 bases from V and 3 bases from J; junction bases left unmatched: 8. Germline V gives CDR1 SGHRS, CDR2 YFSETQ.

The V gene is TRBV10-2, the J gene TRBJ2-5; D possibly corresponds to TRBD2 (6 bases). Trimming took off 8 bases at V and 5 bases at J, with 12 bases between the two ends. The CDR3 totals 12 residues. Germline V gene sequence: CDR1 WSHSY, CDR2 SAAADI. CDR3 residues: CASSPAGETQYF. CDR3 sequence (DNA): TGCGCCAGCTCCCCCGCGGGGGAGACCCAGTACTTC.

This clone has just a few counts. This chain links TRBV10-3 with TRBJ2-3; D remains ambiguous. Germline V gene lookup returns CDR1 ENHRY and CDR2 SYGVKD. Trimming took 3 bases from V and 7 from J, leaving 5 bases between them. This CDR3 region has 11 residues. The CDR3 reads CAISDFNTQYF. The CDR3 nucleotides read TGTGCCATCAGTGACTTCAATACGCAGTATTTT.

This sequence joins TRBV5-1 and TRBJ1-1, with TRBD1 matching 10 bases. V gave up 4 bases and J gave up 1 base; unmatched junction bases: 10. The CDR3 has 17 amino acids. From germline, CDR1 is SGHRS and CDR2 YFSETQ. DNA for the CDR3: TGCGCCAGCAGCCGAAGCGGACAGGGGGGATCGAACACTGAAGCTTTCTTT. This codes for CASSRSGQGGSNTEAFF.

The V call is TRBV7-9, the J call TRBJ2-7; D gene ambiguous. The CDR3 is made up of 15 amino acids. The germline CDR1 and CDR2 sequences are SEHNR and FQNEAQ (reference sequence). Trimming removed 2 bases at V and 6 bases at J, with 17 bases between. The CDR3 reads CASSLTGLTTPEQYF. For the CDR3, the DNA is TGTGCCAGCAGCTTAACCGGGCTTACAACCCCCGAGCAGTACTTC.

This clone was seen once. This sequence joins TRBV11-3 and TRBJ2-2, with 8 bases fitting TRBD2. The V and J ends lost 5 bases and 1 base, in that order; junction bases with no gene match: 3. Germline CDR1 reads SGHNT; CDR2 reads YENEEA. The CDR3 consists of 15 residues. The CDR3 bases are TGTGCCAGCAGCCGAACTAGCGGGAACACCGGGGAGCTGTTTTTT. Its translation is CASSRTSGNTGELFF.

This CDR3 reads CASSIDAGSNEQYF. CDR3 DNA: TGTGCCAGTAGTATAGATGCCGGGAGCAACGAGCAGTACTTC. The chain couples TRBV19 to TRBJ2-7, with TRBD2 as a possible D gene (6 bases). Looked up from germline, CDR1 is LNHDA and CDR2 is SQIVND (reference sequence). This CDR3 has 14 residues. With 0 bases removed from V and 5 bases from J, the gap between germline ends came to 11 bases.

The rearrangement links TRBV5-4 to TRBJ2-5; TRBD1 matches at 8 bases. CDR1 and CDR2 from the germline V gene are SGHNT and YYREEE (reference sequence). CDR3 length: 13 amino acids. V shed 6 bases, J shed 4 bases, and the junction held 5 bases outside the gene matches. This chain's CDR3 is CASMDRVVETQYF. As DNA, the CDR3 is TGTGCCAGCATGGACAGGGTAGTAGAGACCCAGTACTTC.

The chain employs TRBV7-9 and TRBJ1-1, with TRBD1 as a possible D gene (6 bases). V was clipped by 5 bases and J by 4 bases, with 11 bases between them. Germline V CDR1 and CDR2: SEHNR, FQNEAQ (reference sequence). The CDR3 sequence is 13 residues long. The DNA of the CDR3 is TGTGCCAGCAGCGTAGGAGGGGGCACTGAAGCTTTCTTT. The encoded protein is CASSVGGGTEAFF.

J is TRBJ2-5 and V is TRBV6-1; D is unresolved. The germline V gene encodes CDR1 MNHNS and CDR2 SASEGT. This CDR3 comprises 12 residues. Between the trimmed V and J ends, which lost 4 bases and 3 bases, there was a span of 6 bases. This CDR3 is CASSALEETQYF. CDR3 coding DNA: TGTGCCAGCAGTGCCCTCGAAGAGACCCAGTACTTC.

The V and J genes are TRBV5-1 and TRBJ2-5, with TRBD2 matching 10 bases. Germline assignment: CDR1 SGHRS and CDR2 YFSETQ. Germline trimming cut 6 bases from V and 5 bases from J; bases unmatched to any gene: 16. This CDR3 is built from 17 residues. As DNA, the CDR3 is TGCGCCAGCACAGCTAGCGGGAGACGAGGTTGGGGGGAGACCCAGTACTTC. Translation: CASTASGRRGWGETQYF.

V usage is TRBV29-1 and J usage is TRBJ1-1; D is ambiguous. Trimming cost V 6 bases and J 0 bases, with 11 bases left between them. CDR3 size: 13 residues. Germline CDR1 and CDR2: SQVTM and ANQGSEA. CDR3 in amino acids: CSVAKSVNTEAFF. The CDR3 DNA reads as TGCAGCGTCGCGAAGTCTGTGAACACTGAAGCTTTCTTT.

The chain is built from TRBV9 and TRBJ1-3; D is unclear. The CDR3 has 15 residues. Germline assignment: CDR1 SGDLS and CDR2 YYNGEE. V gave up 3 bases and J gave up 0 bases, with 10 bases separating them. In DNA form, the CDR3 reads TGTGCCAGCAGCGACCCGGACCTCTCTGGAAACACCATATATTTT. It encodes CASSDPDLSGNTIYF.

The chain couples TRBV29-1 to TRBJ1-1; D is undetermined. Trimming pared 4 bases from V and 11 bases from J, leaving 14 bases between. This CDR3 spans 11 amino acids. Germline V lookup: CDR1 SQVTM, CDR2 ANQGSEA. CDR3 DNA: TGCAGCGTTGGAACGGTAGGGCTTGCTTTCTTT. As protein: CSVGTVGLAFF. Full variable domain (rest looked up from reference TRBV29-1 and TRBJ1-1): SAVISQKPSRDICQRGTSLTIQCQVDSQVTMMFWYRQQPGQSLTLIATANQGSEATYESGFVIDKFPISRPNLTFSTLTVSNMSPEDSSIYLCSVGTVGLAFFGQGTRLTVV.

The chain is built from TRBV6-1 and TRBJ1-1; D unresolved. There are 13 residues in the CDR3. The germline V gene has CDR1 MNHNS and CDR2 SASEGT. The V and J ends lost 5 bases and 0 bases respectively, with 7 bases between them. The CDR3 DNA is TGTGCCAGCAGTACGACCTTGAACACTGAAGCTTTCTTT. Its protein product is CASSTTLNTEAFF.

The chain carries TRBV5-1 and TRBJ1-1; the match to TRBD1 covers 7 bases. The CDR3 is 14 amino acids. The germline gives CDR1 SGHRS, CDR2 YFSETQ. The V and J ends lost 3 bases and 0 bases, in that order; junction bases with no gene match: 2. CDR3 sequence (DNA): TGCGCCAGCAGCTGGGACAGAATGAACACTGAAGCTTTCTTT. This sequence encodes CASSWDRMNTEAFF.